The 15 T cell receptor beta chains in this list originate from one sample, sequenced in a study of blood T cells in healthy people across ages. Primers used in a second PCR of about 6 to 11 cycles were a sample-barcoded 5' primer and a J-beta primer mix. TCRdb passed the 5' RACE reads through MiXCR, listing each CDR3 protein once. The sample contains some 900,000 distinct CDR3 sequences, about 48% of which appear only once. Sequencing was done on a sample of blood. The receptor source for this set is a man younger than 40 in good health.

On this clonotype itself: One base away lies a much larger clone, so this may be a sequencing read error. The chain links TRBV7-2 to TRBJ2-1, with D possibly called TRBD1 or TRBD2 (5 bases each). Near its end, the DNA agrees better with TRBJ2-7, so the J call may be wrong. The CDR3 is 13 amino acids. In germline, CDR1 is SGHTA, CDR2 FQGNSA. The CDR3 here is CASSSRGYNEQYF. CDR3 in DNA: TGTGCCAGCAGCTCCCGGGGCTACAATGAGCAGTACTTC.

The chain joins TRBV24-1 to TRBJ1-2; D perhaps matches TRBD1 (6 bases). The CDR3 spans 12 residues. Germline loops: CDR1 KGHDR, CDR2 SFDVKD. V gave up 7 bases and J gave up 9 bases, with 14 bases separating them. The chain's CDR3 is CATRMDSGRYTF. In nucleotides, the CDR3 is TGTGCCACCAGAATGGACAGTGGGCGCTACACCTTC.

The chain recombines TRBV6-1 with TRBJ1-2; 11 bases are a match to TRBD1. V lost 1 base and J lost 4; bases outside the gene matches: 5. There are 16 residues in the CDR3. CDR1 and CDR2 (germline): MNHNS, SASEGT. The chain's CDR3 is CASSEGGQGAIYGYTF. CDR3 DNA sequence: TGTGCCAGCAGTGAAGGCGGACAGGGGGCGATCTATGGCTACACCTTC.

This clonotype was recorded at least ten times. CDR3 residues: CSARGGSSYNEQFF. Written as DNA, the CDR3 is TGCAGTGCTAGAGGGGGGAGTTCCTACAATGAGCAGTTCTTC. This sequence joins TRBV20-1 and TRBJ2-1; D tentatively fits TRBD1 or TRBD2 (5 bases each). The CDR3 spans 14 residues. The germline V and J ends were trimmed by 1 base and 1 base, with 8 bases remaining between them. CDR1 is DFQATT, CDR2 SNEGSKA, per germline (reference sequence).

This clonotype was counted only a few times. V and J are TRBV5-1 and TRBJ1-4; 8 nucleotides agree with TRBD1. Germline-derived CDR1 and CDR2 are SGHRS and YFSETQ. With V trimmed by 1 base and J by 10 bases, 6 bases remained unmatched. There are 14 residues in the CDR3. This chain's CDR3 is CASSLRQGLGKLFF. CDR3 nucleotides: TGCGCCAGCAGCTTGCGACAGGGGCTTGGAAAACTGTTTTTT.

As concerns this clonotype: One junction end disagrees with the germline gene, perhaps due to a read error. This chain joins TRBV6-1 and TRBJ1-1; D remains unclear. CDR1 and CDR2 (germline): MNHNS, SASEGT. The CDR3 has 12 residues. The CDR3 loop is CASSERAAEAFF. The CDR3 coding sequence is TGTGCCAGTAGTGAAAGGGCAGCTGAAGCTTTCTTT.

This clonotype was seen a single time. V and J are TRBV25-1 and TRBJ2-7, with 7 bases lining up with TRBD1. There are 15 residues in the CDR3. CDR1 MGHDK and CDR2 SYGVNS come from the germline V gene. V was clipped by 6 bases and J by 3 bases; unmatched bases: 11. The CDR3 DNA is TGTGCCAGCAGCCCTCCCCAGGACAGGCTCTACGAGCAGTACTTC. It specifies CASSPPQDRLYEQYF.

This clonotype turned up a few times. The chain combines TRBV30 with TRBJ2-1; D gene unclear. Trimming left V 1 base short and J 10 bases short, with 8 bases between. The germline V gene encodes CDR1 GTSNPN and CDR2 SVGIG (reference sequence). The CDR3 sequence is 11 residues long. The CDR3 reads CAWSGGGEQFF. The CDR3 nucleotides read TGTGCCTGGAGTGGGGGTGGCGAGCAGTTCTTC.

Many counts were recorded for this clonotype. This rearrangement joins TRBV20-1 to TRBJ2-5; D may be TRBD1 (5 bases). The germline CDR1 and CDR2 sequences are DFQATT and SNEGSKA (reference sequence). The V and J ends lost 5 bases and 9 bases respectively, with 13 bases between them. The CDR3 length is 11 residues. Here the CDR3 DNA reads TGCAGTGCTCGAAGAGACAGCCCCCAGTACTTC. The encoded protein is CSARRDSPQYF.

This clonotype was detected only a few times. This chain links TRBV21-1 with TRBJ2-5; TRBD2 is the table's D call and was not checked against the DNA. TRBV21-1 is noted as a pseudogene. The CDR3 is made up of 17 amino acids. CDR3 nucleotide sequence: TGTGCCAGCAGAAACGGCGGGTTAAGTGAGCCGGAAGAGACCCAGTACTTC. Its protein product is CASRNGGLSEPEETQYF.

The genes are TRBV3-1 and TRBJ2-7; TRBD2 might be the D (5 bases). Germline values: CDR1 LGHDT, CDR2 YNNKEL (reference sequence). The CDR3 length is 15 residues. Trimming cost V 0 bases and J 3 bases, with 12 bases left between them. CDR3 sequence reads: CASSQDPGLGYEQYF. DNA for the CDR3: TGTGCCAGCAGCCAAGATCCTGGACTGGGCTACGAGCAGTACTTC.

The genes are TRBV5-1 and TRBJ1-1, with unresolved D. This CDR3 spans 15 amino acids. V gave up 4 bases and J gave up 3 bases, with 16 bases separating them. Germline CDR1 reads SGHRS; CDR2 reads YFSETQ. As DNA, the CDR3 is TGCGCCAGCAGCGGCACAACAGTCGGGGACACTGAAGCTTTCTTT. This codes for CASSGTTVGDTEAFF.

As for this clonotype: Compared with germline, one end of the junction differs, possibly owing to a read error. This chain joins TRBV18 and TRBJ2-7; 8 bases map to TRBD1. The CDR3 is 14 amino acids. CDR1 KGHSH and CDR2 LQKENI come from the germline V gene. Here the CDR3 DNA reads TGTGCCGGCTCACAGGGGGGCCGTTCCTACGAGCAGTACTTC. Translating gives CAGSQGGRSYEQYF. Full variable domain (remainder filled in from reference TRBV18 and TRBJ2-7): NAGVMQNPRHLVRRRGQEARLRCSPMKGHSHVYWYRQLPEEGLKFMVYLQKENIIDESGMPKERFSAEFPKEGPSILRIQQVVRGDSAAYFCAGSQGGRSYEQYFGPGTRLTVT.

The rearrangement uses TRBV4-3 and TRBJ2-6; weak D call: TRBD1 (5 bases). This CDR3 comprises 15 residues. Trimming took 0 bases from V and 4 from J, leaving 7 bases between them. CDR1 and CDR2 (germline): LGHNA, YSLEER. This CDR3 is CASSQDGAGANVLTF. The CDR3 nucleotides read TGCGCCAGCAGCCAAGATGGGGCCGGGGCCAACGTCCTGACTTTC.

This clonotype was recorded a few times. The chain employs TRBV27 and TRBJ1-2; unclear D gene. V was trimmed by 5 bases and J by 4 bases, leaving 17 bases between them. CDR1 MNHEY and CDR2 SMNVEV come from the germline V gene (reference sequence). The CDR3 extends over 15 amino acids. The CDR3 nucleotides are TGTGCCAGCAGTCCCGAAGGGCCAAGCTCCTATGGCTACACCTTC. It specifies CASSPEGPSSYGYTF.